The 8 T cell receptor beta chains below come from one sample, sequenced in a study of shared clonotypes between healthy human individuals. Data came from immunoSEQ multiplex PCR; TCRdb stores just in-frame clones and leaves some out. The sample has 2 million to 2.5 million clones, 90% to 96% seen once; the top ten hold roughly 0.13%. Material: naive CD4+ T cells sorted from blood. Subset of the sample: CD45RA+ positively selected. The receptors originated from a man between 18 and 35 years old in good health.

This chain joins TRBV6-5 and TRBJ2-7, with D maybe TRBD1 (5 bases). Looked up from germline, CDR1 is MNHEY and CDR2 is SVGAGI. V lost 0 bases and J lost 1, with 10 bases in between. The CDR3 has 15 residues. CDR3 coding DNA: TGTGCCAGCAGTTACTCTCGACAGTCATCCTACGAGCAGTACTTC. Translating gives CASSYSRQSSYEQYF.

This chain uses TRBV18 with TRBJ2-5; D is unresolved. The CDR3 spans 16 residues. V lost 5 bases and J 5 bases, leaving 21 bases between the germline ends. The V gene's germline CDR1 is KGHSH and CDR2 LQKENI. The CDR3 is CASSSPRAQVRETQYF. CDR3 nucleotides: TGTGCCAGCTCATCTCCTCGGGCCCAAGTGAGGGAGACCCAGTACTTC.

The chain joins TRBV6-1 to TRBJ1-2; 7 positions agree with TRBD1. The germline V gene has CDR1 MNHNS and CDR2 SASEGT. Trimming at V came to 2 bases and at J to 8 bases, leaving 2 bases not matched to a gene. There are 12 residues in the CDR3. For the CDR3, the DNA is TGTGCCAGCAGTGAACAGGGGGTCGGCTACACCTTC. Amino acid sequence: CASSEQGVGYTF.

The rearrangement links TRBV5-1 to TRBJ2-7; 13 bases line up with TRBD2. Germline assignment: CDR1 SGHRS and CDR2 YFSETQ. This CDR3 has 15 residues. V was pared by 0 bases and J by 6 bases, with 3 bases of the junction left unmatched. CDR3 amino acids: CASSLGGLAGLEQYF. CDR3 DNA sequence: TGCGCCAGCAGCTTGGGGGGACTAGCGGGACTCGAGCAGTACTTC.

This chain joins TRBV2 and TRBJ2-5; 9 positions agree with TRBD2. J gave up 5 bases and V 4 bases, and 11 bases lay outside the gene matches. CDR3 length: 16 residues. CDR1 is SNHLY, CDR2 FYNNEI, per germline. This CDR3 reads CASSGDSGGRGETQYF. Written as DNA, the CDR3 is TGTGCCAGCAGTGGGGATAGCGGGGGCCGCGGCGAGACCCAGTACTTC.

CDR3 amino acids: CASSAEQGAPNEQFF. Written as DNA, the CDR3 is TGTGCCAGCAGCGCCGAACAGGGGGCGCCCAATGAGCAGTTCTTC. The chain employs TRBV7-2 and TRBJ2-1, with TRBD1 identical over 9 bases. The CDR3 sequence is 15 residues long. Germline V gene lookup returns CDR1 SGHTA and CDR2 FQGNSA. Unmatched junction bases numbered 8, after V lost 5 bases and J lost 6 bases.

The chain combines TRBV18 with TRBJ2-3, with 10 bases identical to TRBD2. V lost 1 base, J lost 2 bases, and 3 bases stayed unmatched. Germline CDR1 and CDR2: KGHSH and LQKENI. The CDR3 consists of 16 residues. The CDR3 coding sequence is TGTGCCAGCTCACCACTAGCGGGAGGCACCACAGATACGCAGTATTTT. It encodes CASSPLAGGTTDTQYF.

CDR3 sequence: CASSPGRHSGNTIYF. The CDR3 DNA sequence: TGTGCCAGCAGCCCTGGACGGCACTCTGGAAACACCATATATTTT. The chain uses TRBV5-4 and TRBJ1-3; D is uncertain. CDR3 size: 15 residues. The V gene lost 4 bases and the J gene lost 0 bases, with 11 bases spanning the gap. The germline gives CDR1 SGHNT, CDR2 YYREEE (reference sequence). Full variable domain (missing parts from reference TRBV5-4 and TRBJ1-3): ETGVTQSPTHLIKTRGQQVTLRCSSQSGHNTVSWYQQALGQGPQFIFQYYREEENGRGNFPPRFSGLQFPNYSSELNVNALELDDSALYLCASSPGRHSGNTIYFGEGSWLTVV.